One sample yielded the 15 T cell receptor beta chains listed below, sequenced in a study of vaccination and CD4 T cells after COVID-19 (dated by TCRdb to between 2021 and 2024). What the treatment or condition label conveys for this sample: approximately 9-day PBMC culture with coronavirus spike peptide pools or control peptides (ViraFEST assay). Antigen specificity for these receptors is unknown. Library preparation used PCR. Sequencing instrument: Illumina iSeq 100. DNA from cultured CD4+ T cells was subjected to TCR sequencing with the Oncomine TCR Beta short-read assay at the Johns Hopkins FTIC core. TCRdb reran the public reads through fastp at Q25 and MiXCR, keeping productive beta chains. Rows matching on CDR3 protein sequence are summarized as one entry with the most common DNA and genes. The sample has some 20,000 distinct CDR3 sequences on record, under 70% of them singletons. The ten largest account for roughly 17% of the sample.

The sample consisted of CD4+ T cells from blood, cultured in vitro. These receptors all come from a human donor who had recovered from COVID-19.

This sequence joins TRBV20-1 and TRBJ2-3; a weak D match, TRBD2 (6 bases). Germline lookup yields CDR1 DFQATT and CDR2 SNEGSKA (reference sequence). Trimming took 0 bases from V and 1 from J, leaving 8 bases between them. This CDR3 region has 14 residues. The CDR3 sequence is CSARDSSGTDTQYF. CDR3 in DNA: TGCAGTGCTAGAGATTCTAGCGGCACAGATACGCAGTATTTT.

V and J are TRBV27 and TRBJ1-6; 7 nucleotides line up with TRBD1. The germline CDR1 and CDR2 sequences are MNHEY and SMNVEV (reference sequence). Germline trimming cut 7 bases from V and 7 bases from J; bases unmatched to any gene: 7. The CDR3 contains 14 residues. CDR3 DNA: TGTGCCAGCAAATCCAGGGGGACGAATTCACCCCTCCACTTT. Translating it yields CASKSRGTNSPLHF.

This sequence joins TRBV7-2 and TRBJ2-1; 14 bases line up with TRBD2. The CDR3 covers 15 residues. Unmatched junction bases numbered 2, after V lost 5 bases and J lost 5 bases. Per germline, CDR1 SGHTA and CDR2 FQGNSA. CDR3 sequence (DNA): TGTGCCAGCAGCGGGGGACTAGCGGGAGACAATGAGCAGTTCTTC. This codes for CASSGGLAGDNEQFF.

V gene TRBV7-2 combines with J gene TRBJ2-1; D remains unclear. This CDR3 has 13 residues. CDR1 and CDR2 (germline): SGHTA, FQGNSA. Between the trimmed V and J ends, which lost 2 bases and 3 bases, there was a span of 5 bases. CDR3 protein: CASSLRGYNEQFF. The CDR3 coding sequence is TGTGCCAGCAGCTTAAGAGGCTACAATGAGCAGTTCTTC. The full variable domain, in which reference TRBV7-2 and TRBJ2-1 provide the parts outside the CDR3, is GAGVSQSPSNKVTEKGKDVELRCDPISGHTALYWYRQSLGQGLEFLIYFQGNSAPDKSGLPSDRFSAERTGGSVSTLTIQRTQQEDSAVYLCASSLRGYNEQFFGPGTRLTVL.

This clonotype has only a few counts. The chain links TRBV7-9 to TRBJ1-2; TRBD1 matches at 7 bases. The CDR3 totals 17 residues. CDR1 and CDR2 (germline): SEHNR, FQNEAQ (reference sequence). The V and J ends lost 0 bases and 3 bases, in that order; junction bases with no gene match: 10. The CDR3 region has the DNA TGTGCCAGCAGCTTAGCTCCCGGGAACAGGGGTGACTATGGCTACACCTTC. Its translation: CASSLAPGNRGDYGYTF.

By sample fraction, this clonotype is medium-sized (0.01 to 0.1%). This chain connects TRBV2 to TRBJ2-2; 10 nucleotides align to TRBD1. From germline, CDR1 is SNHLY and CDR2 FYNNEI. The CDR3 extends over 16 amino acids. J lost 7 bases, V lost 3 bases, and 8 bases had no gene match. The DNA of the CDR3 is TGTGCCAGCAGTGACTGGGACAGGGGAATTAGCGGGGAGCTGTTTTTT. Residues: CASSDWDRGISGELFF.

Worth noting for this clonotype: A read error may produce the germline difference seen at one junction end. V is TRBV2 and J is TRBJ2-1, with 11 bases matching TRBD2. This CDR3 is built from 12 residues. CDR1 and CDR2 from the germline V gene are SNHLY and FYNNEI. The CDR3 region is CASRGAGTSGLF. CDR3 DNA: TGTGCCAGCAGGGGGGCAGGGACTAGCGGTCTCTTC.

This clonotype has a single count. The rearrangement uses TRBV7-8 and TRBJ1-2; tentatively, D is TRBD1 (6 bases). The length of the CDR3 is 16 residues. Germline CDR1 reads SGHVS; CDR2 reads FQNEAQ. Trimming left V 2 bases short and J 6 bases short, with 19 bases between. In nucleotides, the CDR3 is TGTGCCAGCAGCTTAAGGTTGGGCAGGGGAGTCGATGGCTACACCTTC. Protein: CASSLRLGRGVDGYTF. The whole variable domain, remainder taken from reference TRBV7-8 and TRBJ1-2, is GAGVSQSPRYKVAKRGQDVALRCDPISGHVSLFWYQQALGQGPEFLTYFQNEAQLDKSGLPSDRFFAERPEGSVSTLKIQRTQQEDSAVYLCASSLRLGRGVDGYTFGSGTRLTVV.

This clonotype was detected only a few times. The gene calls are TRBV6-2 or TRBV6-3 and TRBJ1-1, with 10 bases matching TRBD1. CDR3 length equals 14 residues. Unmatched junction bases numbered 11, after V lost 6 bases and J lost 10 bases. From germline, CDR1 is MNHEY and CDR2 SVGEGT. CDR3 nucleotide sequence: TGTGCCAGCAGCCCAACCGTCCGGGACAGGGGAGCTTTCTTT. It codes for CASSPTVRDRGAFF.

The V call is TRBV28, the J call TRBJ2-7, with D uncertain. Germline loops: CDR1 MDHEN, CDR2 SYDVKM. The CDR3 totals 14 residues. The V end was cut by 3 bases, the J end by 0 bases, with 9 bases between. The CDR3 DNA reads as TGTGCCAGCAGTTTCCAGGTCAGCTCCTACGAGCAGTACTTC. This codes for CASSFQVSSYEQYF.

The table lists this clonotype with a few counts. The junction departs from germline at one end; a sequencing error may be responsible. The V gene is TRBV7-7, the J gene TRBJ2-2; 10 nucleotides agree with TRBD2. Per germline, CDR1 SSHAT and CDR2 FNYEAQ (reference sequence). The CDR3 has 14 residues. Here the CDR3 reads CASSPSGSTGGLFF. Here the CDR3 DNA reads TGTGCTAGCAGCCCTAGCGGGAGCACCGGTGGGCTGTTTTTT.

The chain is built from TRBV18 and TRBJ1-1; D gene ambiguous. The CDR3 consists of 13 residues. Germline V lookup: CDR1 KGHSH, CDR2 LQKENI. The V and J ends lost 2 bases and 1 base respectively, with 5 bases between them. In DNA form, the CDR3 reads TGTGCCAGCTCACCAGCAGGGAACACTGAAGCTTTCTTT. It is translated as CASSPAGNTEAFF.

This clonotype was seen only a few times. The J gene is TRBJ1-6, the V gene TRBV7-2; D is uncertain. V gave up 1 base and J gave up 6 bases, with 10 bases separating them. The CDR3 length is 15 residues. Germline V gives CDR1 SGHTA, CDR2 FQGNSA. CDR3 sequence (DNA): TGTGCCAGCAGCTTAGGGACGGTTGCTAATTCACCCCTCCACTTT. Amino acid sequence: CASSLGTVANSPLHF.

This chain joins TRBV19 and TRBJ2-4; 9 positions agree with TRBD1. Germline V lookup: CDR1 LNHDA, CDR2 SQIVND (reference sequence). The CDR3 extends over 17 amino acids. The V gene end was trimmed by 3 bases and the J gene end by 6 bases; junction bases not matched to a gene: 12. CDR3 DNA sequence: TGTGCCAGTAGTATGACCAGTGGGGGACAGGGACGAAACATTCAGTACTTC. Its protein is CASSMTSGGQGRNIQYF.

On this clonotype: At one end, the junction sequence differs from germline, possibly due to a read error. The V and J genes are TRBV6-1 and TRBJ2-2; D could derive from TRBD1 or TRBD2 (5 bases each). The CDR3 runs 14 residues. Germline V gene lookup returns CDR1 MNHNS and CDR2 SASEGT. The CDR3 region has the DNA TGTGCCAGCAGTCGGGACCCACCACCCGGGGAGCTGCTTTTT. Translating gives CASSRDPPPGELLF.